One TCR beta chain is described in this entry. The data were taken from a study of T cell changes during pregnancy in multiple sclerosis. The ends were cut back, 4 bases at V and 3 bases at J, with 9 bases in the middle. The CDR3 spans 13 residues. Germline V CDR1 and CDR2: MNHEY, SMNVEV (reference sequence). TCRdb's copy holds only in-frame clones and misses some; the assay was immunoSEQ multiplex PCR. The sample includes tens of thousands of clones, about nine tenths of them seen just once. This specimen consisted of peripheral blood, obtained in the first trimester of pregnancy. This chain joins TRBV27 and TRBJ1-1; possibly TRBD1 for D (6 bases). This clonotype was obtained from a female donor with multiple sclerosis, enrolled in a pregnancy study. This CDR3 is CASSYGQYTEAFF. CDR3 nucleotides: TGTGCCAGCAGTTATGGACAGTACACTGAAGCTTTCTTT.